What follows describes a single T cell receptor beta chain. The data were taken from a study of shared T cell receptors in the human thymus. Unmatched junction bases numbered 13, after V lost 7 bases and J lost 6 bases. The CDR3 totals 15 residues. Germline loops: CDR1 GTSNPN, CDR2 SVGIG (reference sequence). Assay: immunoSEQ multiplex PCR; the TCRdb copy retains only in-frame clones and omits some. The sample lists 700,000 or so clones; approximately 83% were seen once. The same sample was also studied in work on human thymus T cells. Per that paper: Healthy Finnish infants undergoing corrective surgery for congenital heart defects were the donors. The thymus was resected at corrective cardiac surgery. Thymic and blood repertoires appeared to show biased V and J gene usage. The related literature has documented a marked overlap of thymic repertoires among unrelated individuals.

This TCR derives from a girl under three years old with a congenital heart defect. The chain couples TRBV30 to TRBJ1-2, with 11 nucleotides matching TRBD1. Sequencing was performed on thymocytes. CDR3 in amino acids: CAYRTGGASGDGYTF. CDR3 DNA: TGTGCCTACCGGACAGGGGGCGCCTCAGGAGATGGCTACACCTTC.